This TCR beta chain was captured in a study of blood T cell repertoires in COVID-19. Study as a whole: Samples representing acute and convalescent COVID-19 were sourced from the United States, Italy and Spain.

The method was immunoSEQ multiplex PCR; TCRdb's version includes in-frame clones alone and lacks a portion of them. Of about 87,000 clones listed, around 85% are singletons. The CDR3 runs to 14 residues. Germline CDR1 reads GTSNPN; CDR2 reads SVGIG (reference sequence). The V and J ends lost 1 base and 7 bases respectively, with 17 bases between them. This clonotype originated in a woman of 80 years or more with COVID-19, enrolled during active disease. The chain combines TRBV30 with TRBJ2-7; possible D gene TRBD2, 6 bases. Sequencing was done on a sample of peripheral blood. The CDR3 bases are TGTGCCTGGAGTGCGGGGGACGATACTGGGGAGCAGTACTTC. It specifies CAWSAGDDTGEQYF.